The 5 T cell receptor beta chains given below trace back to one sample, sequenced in a study of Graves' ophthalmopathy and Graves' hyperthyroidism. Amplification targeted the TCR beta CDR3 regions, with RNA transcripts as the source material. Second-round multiplex PCR followed a first-round RT-PCR using HTBI primers. One entry per CDR3 protein results from TCRdb running MiXCR on the multiplex PCR reads. In the table there are 600,000 to 700,000 distinct CDR3 sequences, under 50% of which are singletons. The sequencing input was peripheral blood. The receptors originated from an adult man with Graves' ophthalmopathy.

This clonotype was counted only a few times. This may come from a read error, since a much larger clone is one base off. This chain links TRBV29-1 with TRBJ2-2, with D maybe TRBD2 (5 bases). CDR3 length equals 14 residues. In germline, CDR1 is SQVTM, CDR2 ANQGSEA. This CDR3 reads CSARPGTNTGELLF. The CDR3 DNA follows: TGCAGCGCCCGCCCGGGAACGAACACCGGGGAGCTGCTTTTT.

This clonotype showed up many times. The chain joins TRBV7-9 to TRBJ2-7, with TRBD1 as a possible D gene (7 bases). CDR1 SEHNR and CDR2 FQNEAQ come from the germline V gene (reference sequence). The CDR3 contains 17 residues. V was shortened by 0 bases and J by 5 bases, with 20 bases between the two germline ends. CDR3 nucleotide sequence: TGTGCCAGCAGCTTAGCGCTCGTAGCGGACAGGTCCCACGAGCAGTACTTC. As protein: CASSLALVADRSHEQYF.

This chain links TRBV19 with TRBJ2-7, with a tentative D call TRBD1 (6 bases). The V and J ends lost 7 bases and 4 bases respectively, with 17 bases between them. This CDR3 is 14 amino acids long. Germline CDR1 is LNHDA and CDR2 is SQIVND (reference sequence). CDR3 bases: TGTGCCAGTACCCCCCGGGCAGGGGTATACGAGCAGTACTTC. This translates into CASTPRAGVYEQYF.

This chain links TRBV12-3 or TRBV12-4 with TRBJ1-5; 8 bases line up with TRBD1. CDR3 size: 12 residues. V lost 3 bases to trimming and J lost 11 bases; unmatched junction nucleotides: 3. CDR3 region: CASSLGGQAQHF. CDR3 DNA: TGTGCCAGCAGTTTGGGGGGACAGGCCCAGCATTTT.

In its sample, this clonotype was seen many times. V usage is TRBV29-1 and J usage is TRBJ2-7, with 10 positions matching TRBD1. Germline values: CDR1 SQVTM, CDR2 ANQGSEA. The J segment lost 2 bases and the V segment lost 6 bases, leaving 4 bases of the junction unmatched. The CDR3 runs 13 residues. The CDR3 loop reads CSVAGTGAYEQYF. CDR3 nucleotide sequence: TGCAGCGTCGCCGGGACAGGGGCCTACGAGCAGTACTTC.